Listed here are 21 T cell receptor beta chains from one sample, sequenced in a study of CD8 T cells in Susac syndrome. Reverse transcription of roughly 0.5 to 1 ug RNA was carried out with random hexamers. TCRdb re-called the immunoSEQ multiplex PCR reads with MiXCR, one entry per CDR3 protein. The table shows about 130,000 distinct CDR3 sequences, with approximately 95% occurring only once. The sample taken for sequencing was CD8+ T cells from PBMCs. These receptors originate from a human donor with Susac syndrome.

The chain employs TRBV29-1 and TRBJ1-2; TRBD1 is a possible D gene (6 bases). V lost 4 bases and J 1 base, leaving 19 bases between the germline ends. Germline V gene lookup returns CDR1 SQVTM and CDR2 ANQGSEA. The CDR3 runs 16 residues. The DNA for the CDR3 is TGCAGCGTTGTAGGTCTCCAGGACAGTGTTAACTATGGCTACACCTTC. Encoded protein: CSVVGLQDSVNYGYTF.

The chain carries TRBV29-1 and TRBJ2-1; the D is unclear. The CDR3 contains 16 residues. V lost 2 bases and J lost 4, with 18 bases in between. Germline-derived CDR1 and CDR2 are SQVTM and ANQGSEA. In nucleotides, the CDR3 is TGCAGCGTTGAACCATTAGAGACCCTCGGGTACAATGAGCAGTTCTTC. Its protein product is CSVEPLETLGYNEQFF.

This chain connects TRBV11-2 to TRBJ1-2, with 8 bases that match TRBD1. CDR1 and CDR2 from the germline V gene are SGHAT and FQNNGV. After removal of 3 bases from V and 13 bases from J, the junction contained 10 bases not matched to a gene. This CDR3 contains 13 residues. The CDR3 reads CASSFGTGESCTF. The DNA of the CDR3 is TGTGCCAGCAGCTTCGGGACAGGAGAGTCGTGCACCTTC.

Details on this clonotype: The junction does not match germline at one end; this may be a read error. The V call is TRBV29-1, the J call TRBJ2-2; D gene unclear. This CDR3 is built from 15 residues. The germline V gene encodes CDR1 SQVTM and CDR2 ANQGSEA. The CDR3 nucleotides are TGCAGCGTCGAAGCCGGCAAACTAACCAGCGGGGAGCTGTTTTTT. This encodes CSVEAGKLTSGELFF.

Concerning this clonotype itself: The junction shows a germline mismatch at one end, possibly a read error. The rearrangement uses TRBV7-7 and TRBJ2-3, with 7 bases fitting TRBD2. Looked up from germline, CDR1 is SSHAT and CDR2 is FNYEAQ (reference sequence). This CDR3 spans 14 amino acids. The CDR3 sequence: CASSLGGTDDTQYF. In DNA, the CDR3 is TGTGCTAGCAGCTTGGGGGGGACTGACGATACGCAGTATTTT.

This chain's CDR3 is CAIGILGGADTQYF. The CDR3 bases are TGTGCCATCGGAATCCTCGGTGGCGCAGATACGCAGTATTTT. The rearrangement links TRBV10-3 to TRBJ2-3; D remains unclear. Germline V CDR1 and CDR2: ENHRY, SYGVKD. Trimming cost V 8 bases and J 4 bases, with 16 bases left between them. The CDR3 length is 14 residues.

The CDR3 DNA follows: TGTGCCAGCAGCGTACCGGGACAGGGAACGAATGAGCAGTTCTTC. Translating gives CASSVPGQGTNEQFF. The chain couples TRBV9 to TRBJ2-1; 9 nucleotides align to TRBD1. Trimming took 1 base from V and 7 from J; bases not matched to a gene: 6. The germline gives CDR1 SGDLS, CDR2 YYNGEE. CDR3 length: 15 amino acids.

The CDR3 region has the DNA TGCAGCGTTGTAGGGACTAGCGGGAGGACAACCTCCTACGAGCAGTACTTC. It specifies CSVVGTSGRTTSYEQYF. The J gene is TRBJ2-7, the V gene TRBV29-1; TRBD2 agrees at 15 bases. J gave up 0 bases and V 4 bases, and 7 bases lay outside the gene matches. Germline values: CDR1 SQVTM, CDR2 ANQGSEA. The CDR3 contains 17 residues.

J is TRBJ2-3 and V is TRBV24-1; D perhaps matches TRBD2 (6 bases). The germline V gene has CDR1 KGHDR and CDR2 SFDVKD. CDR3 length: 15 amino acids. Trimming stripped 6 bases from V and 2 bases from J, with 14 bases between. In nucleotides, the CDR3 is TGTGCCACCAGTAGTTCTCAGGGACTCACAGATACGCAGTATTTT. Encoded protein: CATSSSQGLTDTQYF.

The V call is TRBV30, the J call TRBJ2-3; D is uncertain. Germline values: CDR1 GTSNPN, CDR2 SVGIG (reference sequence). Trimming removed 2 bases at V and 2 bases at J, with 8 bases between. The CDR3 spans 13 residues. The CDR3 sequence is CAWSMSNTDTQYF. The CDR3 DNA reads TGTGCCTGGAGTATGTCCAACACAGATACGCAGTATTTT.

The genes are TRBV29-1 and TRBJ1-1; D not certain. CDR3 length: 11 residues. CDR1 is SQVTM and CDR2 is ANQGSEA in the germline V gene. Trimming shortened V by 3 bases and J by 8 bases, and 10 bases separated the two germline ends. This CDR3 is CSVEQEGEAFF. DNA for the CDR3: TGCAGCGTTGAGCAGGAGGGAGAAGCTTTCTTT.

This sequence joins TRBV4-1 and TRBJ1-5, with a tentative D call TRBD1 (5 bases). With 1 base removed from V and 3 bases from J, the gap between germline ends came to 16 bases. The CDR3 spans 17 residues. Germline CDR1 and CDR2: MGHRA and YSYEKL. The CDR3 DNA is TGCGCCAGCAGCCAAGGGGGGGGGACCGATTACAATCAGCCCCAGCATTTT. Its protein product is CASSQGGGTDYNQPQHF.

J is TRBJ1-1 and V is TRBV25-1; the match to TRBD1 covers 7 bases. CDR3 length: 14 residues. V gave up 2 bases and J gave up 4 bases; unmatched junction bases: 4. Germline V lookup: CDR1 MGHDK, CDR2 SYGVNS. The CDR3: CASSESQGGTEAFF. CDR3 nucleotide sequence: TGTGCCAGCAGTGAAAGCCAGGGGGGCACTGAAGCTTTCTTT.

V and J are TRBV20-1 and TRBJ1-2; TRBD1 might be the D (6 bases). Germline V gives CDR1 DFQATT, CDR2 SNEGSKA (reference sequence). The CDR3 runs 18 residues. Deletions cut 3 bases from V and 5 bases from J, with 28 bases between. The DNA of the CDR3 is TGCAGTGCTAGCTCCCAGGGCACAGGGAAAGGGTTTAGTTATGGCTACACCTTC. It yields the protein CSASSQGTGKGFSYGYTF.

This clonotype is a singleton in its sample. The V gene is TRBV27, the J gene TRBJ2-7, with 9 bases matching TRBD2. Trimming at V came to 5 bases and at J to 2 bases, leaving 10 bases not matched to a gene. CDR1 is MNHEY and CDR2 is SMNVEV in the germline V gene (reference sequence). The CDR3 has 16 amino acids. The CDR3 DNA reads as TGTGCCAGCAGTCCCGAGGGAGCGGGAGGAACCTACGAGCAGTACTTC. It encodes CASSPEGAGGTYEQYF.

The V call is TRBV7-6, the J call TRBJ2-7; 9 bases map to TRBD2. Germline V gene sequence: CDR1 SGHVS, CDR2 FNYEAQ. V shed 5 bases, J shed 2 bases, and the junction held 7 bases outside the gene matches. This CDR3 spans 15 amino acids. This CDR3 reads CASSAVAGVAYEQYF. CDR3 nucleotides: TGTGCCAGCAGCGCCGTAGCGGGAGTGGCCTACGAGCAGTACTTC.

This chain links TRBV3-1 with TRBJ2-3; D is ambiguous. Germline values: CDR1 LGHDT, CDR2 YNNKEL (reference sequence). The CDR3 is made up of 14 amino acids. The ends were cut back, 7 bases at V and 6 bases at J, with 17 bases in the middle. CDR3 nucleotide sequence: TGTGCCAGCACCCCACGTCCCCAATCGGATACGCAGTATTTT. It encodes CASTPRPQSDTQYF.

The gene calls are TRBV9 and TRBJ2-7; perhaps D is TRBD1 or TRBD2 (5 bases each). Germline lookup yields CDR1 SGDLS and CDR2 YYNGEE. With 3 bases removed from V and 6 bases from J, the gap between germline ends came to 7 bases. The CDR3 has 11 amino acids. CDR3: CASSGGSEQYF. The CDR3 DNA is TGTGCCAGCAGCGGGGGGAGCGAGCAGTACTTC.

This chain's CDR3 is CASSLGLDLRGTGELFF. The CDR3 bases are TGTGCCAGCAGCTTAGGACTAGATCTGCGGGGCACCGGGGAGCTGTTTTTT. The V gene is TRBV5-4, the J gene TRBJ2-2; the match to TRBD2 covers 7 bases. This CDR3 is 17 amino acids long. Losses at the gene ends were 2 bases for V and 4 bases for J; bases not matched to a gene: 11. Looked up from germline, CDR1 is SGHNT and CDR2 is YYREEE (reference sequence).

The chain links TRBV5-1 to TRBJ2-3; unclear D gene. Germline values: CDR1 SGHRS, CDR2 YFSETQ. V was shortened by 5 bases and J by 3 bases, with 16 bases between the two germline ends. The CDR3 runs 15 residues. CDR3 amino acids: CASSWVSSTTDTQYF. In nucleotides, the CDR3 is TGCGCCAGCAGTTGGGTCTCTTCAACGACAGATACGCAGTATTTT.

This clonotype was observed a single time. The rearrangement links TRBV6-6 to TRBJ2-7; unclear D gene. Germline CDR1 is MNHNY and CDR2 is SVGAGI (reference sequence). V lost 7 bases and J lost 5, with 12 bases in between. The CDR3 loop spans 12 amino acids. The CDR3 protein is CASINGRDEQYF. The CDR3 coding sequence is TGTGCCAGCATTAACGGTCGGGACGAGCAGTACTTC.